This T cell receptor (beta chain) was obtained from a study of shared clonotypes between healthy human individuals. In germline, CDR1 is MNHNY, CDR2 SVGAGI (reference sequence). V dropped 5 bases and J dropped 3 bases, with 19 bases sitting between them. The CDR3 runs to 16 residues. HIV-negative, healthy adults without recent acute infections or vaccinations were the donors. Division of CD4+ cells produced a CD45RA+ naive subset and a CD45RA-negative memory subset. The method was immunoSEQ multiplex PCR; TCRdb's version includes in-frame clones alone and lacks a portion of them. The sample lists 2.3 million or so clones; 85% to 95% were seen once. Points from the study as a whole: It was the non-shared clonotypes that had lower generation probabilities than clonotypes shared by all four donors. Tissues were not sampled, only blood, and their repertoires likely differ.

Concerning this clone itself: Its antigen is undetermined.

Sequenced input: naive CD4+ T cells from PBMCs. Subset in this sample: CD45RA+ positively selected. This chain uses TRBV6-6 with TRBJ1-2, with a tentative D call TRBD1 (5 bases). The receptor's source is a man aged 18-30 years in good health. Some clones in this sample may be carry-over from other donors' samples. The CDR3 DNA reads TGTGCCAGCAGTCGGACCTCGATCCGGGGGGACTATGGCTACACCTTC. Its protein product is CASSRTSIRGDYGYTF.